Shown below are 26 T cell receptor beta chains from a single sample sequenced in a study of T cell repertoires in aging, cancer and after chemotherapy. Rearranged V-D-J TRB sequences were amplified with a mixed TRB-A/B primer pool. MiXCR, applied by TCRdb to the multiplex PCR reads, yields one record per CDR3 protein. The sample has some 12,000 distinct CDR3 sequences, 24% seen once. TCR beta rearrangements were amplified from peripheral blood genomic DNA. The sequencing input was blood. The receptors shown here come from a human donor in good health.

V gene TRBV30 combines with J gene TRBJ2-4; D is unresolved. There are 13 residues in the CDR3. V was shortened by 5 bases and J by 7 bases, with 15 bases between the two germline ends. Looked up from germline, CDR1 is GTSNPN and CDR2 is SVGIG (reference sequence). In nucleotides, the CDR3 is TGTGCCTGGGACGACGGAGCCCCCAACATTCAGTACTTC. This codes for CAWDDGAPNIQYF.

This clonotype is classed as medium-sized. The junction departs from the called germline gene at one end, perhaps through a read error. The chain joins TRBV7-9 to TRBJ2-1; no clear D gene. Germline V gene sequence: CDR1 SEHNR, CDR2 FQNEAQ (reference sequence). The CDR3 spans 12 residues. CDR3 nucleotide sequence: TGTGCCAGCAGATCCCGATACACTGAGCAGTTCTTC. The encoded protein is CASRSRYTEQFF.

By share, this clonotype ranks as medium-sized. The chain uses TRBV12-3 or TRBV12-4 and TRBJ1-2, with D tentatively TRBD1 (5 bases). This CDR3 is built from 14 residues. The ends were cut back, 5 bases at V and 3 bases at J, with 13 bases in the middle. CDR3 in amino acids: CASSIDRYDYGYTF. The CDR3 nucleotides are TGTGCCAGCAGTATCGACAGATATGACTATGGCTACACCTTC.

This clonotype was counted a few times. The chain carries TRBV20-1 and TRBJ2-7; 7 positions agree with TRBD1. Germline CDR1 is DFQATT and CDR2 is SNEGSKA (reference sequence). With 5 bases clipped from V and 4 bases from J, the junction kept 11 bases outside the gene matches. The CDR3 runs to 14 residues. This CDR3 reads CSAPNTGTAYEQYF. The CDR3 DNA follows: TGCAGTGCTCCGAATACCGGGACAGCATACGAGCAGTACTTC.

This clonotype was seen a handful of times. The rearrangement joins TRBV7-6 to TRBJ2-3, with TRBD2 matching 8 bases. The V gene end was trimmed by 5 bases and the J gene end by 2 bases; junction bases not matched to a gene: 6. This CDR3 contains 15 residues. CDR1 is SGHVS and CDR2 is FNYEAQ in the germline V gene. CDR3 DNA: TGTGCCAGCAGCAGGCGCGGGGGGTCCACAGATACGCAGTATTTT. Translation: CASSRRGGSTDTQYF.

This clonotype is termed medium-sized. The chain employs TRBV19 and TRBJ2-3, with D possibly being TRBD2 (5 bases). Trimming stripped 3 bases from V and 2 bases from J, with 9 bases between. CDR3 length: 14 residues. CDR1 is LNHDA, CDR2 SQIVND, per germline (reference sequence). The CDR3 DNA is TGTGCCAGTAGTATTCGGGATGACACAGATACGCAGTATTTT. Translation: CASSIRDDTDTQYF.

This clonotype has a handful of counts. The gene calls are TRBV25-1 and TRBJ1-1; TRBD1 agrees at 8 bases. The germline gives CDR1 MGHDK, CDR2 SYGVNS. The CDR3 runs 17 residues. Trimming cost V 3 bases and J 4 bases; bases outside gene matches: 13. The CDR3: CASSDRKDRVGVTEAFF. CDR3 nucleotides: TGTGCCAGCAGTGATAGGAAGGACAGGGTGGGGGTCACTGAAGCTTTCTTT.

This clonotype is categorized as medium-sized. The V and J genes are TRBV6-6 and TRBJ1-2, with a tentative D call TRBD1 (6 bases). CDR1 and CDR2 (germline): MNHNY, SVGAGI (reference sequence). The CDR3 runs 15 residues. V was clipped by 6 bases and J by 0 bases, with 14 bases between them. CDR3 in DNA: TGTGCCAGCAGGCCCAGGGGCGCAGCTAACTATGGCTACACCTTC. Protein product: CASRPRGAANYGYTF.

The V call is TRBV19, the J call TRBJ1-5, with 7 positions matching TRBD1. The CDR3 is 15 amino acids. The germline CDR1 and CDR2 sequences are LNHDA and SQIVND (reference sequence). V lost 3 bases to trimming and J lost 3 bases; unmatched junction nucleotides: 5. CDR3 sequence reads: CASSIRQGLNQPQHF. CDR3 DNA: TGTGCCAGTAGTATCCGACAGGGTCTCAATCAGCCCCAGCATTTT.

This clonotype was counted only a few times. The chain carries TRBV19 and TRBJ2-5; 9 bases map to TRBD2. J was trimmed by 5 bases and V by 8 bases; bases with no gene match: 3. Germline V gene lookup returns CDR1 LNHDA and CDR2 SQIVND (reference sequence). The CDR3 length is 12 residues. CDR3 coding DNA: TGTGCCAGTGCGGGGGGGGGGGAGACCCAGTACTTC. This codes for CASAGGGETQYF. Based on the CDR3 plus reference TRBV19 and TRBJ2-5, the full variable domain is DGGITQSPKYLFRKEGQNVTLSCEQNLNHDAMYWYRQDPGQGLRLIYYSQIVNDFQKGDIAEGYSVSREKKESFPLTVTSAQKNPTAFYLCASAGGGETQYFGPGTRLLVL.

This chain links TRBV20-1 with TRBJ1-4; D unresolved. CDR1 DFQATT and CDR2 SNEGSKA come from the germline V gene (reference sequence). The CDR3 is 15 amino acids. V was shortened by 2 bases and J by 0 bases, with 10 bases between the two germline ends. The CDR3 here is CSARSPLATNEKLFF. In DNA, the CDR3 is TGCAGTGCTAGAAGCCCCCTCGCAACTAATGAAAAACTGTTTTTT.

In this sample, this clonotype is medium-sized. The rearrangement uses TRBV5-4 and TRBJ1-3; the D is unclear. Germline V lookup: CDR1 SGHNT, CDR2 YYREEE (reference sequence). This CDR3 has 17 amino acids. V was pared by 4 bases and J by 0 bases, with 17 bases between. The CDR3 loop is CASSTNAGRLSGNTIYF. CDR3 DNA: TGTGCCAGCAGCACGAACGCAGGCAGACTCTCTGGAAACACCATATATTTT.

V gene TRBV7-2 combines with J gene TRBJ2-7; 13 positions match TRBD2. The length of the CDR3 is 20 residues. Germline values: CDR1 SGHTA, CDR2 FQGNSA. J was trimmed by 0 bases and V by 3 bases; bases with no gene match: 14. In nucleotides, the CDR3 is TGTGCCAGCAGCTTCCCAAGCGGACTAGCGGGGGTCGCGATCTCCTACGAGCAGTACTTC. This codes for CASSFPSGLAGVAISYEQYF.

CDR3: CASSYSFTYEQYF. The CDR3 DNA follows: TGTGCCAGCAGTTATTCATTTACCTACGAGCAGTACTTC. The chain has TRBV6-2 or TRBV6-3 and TRBJ2-7, with D unresolved. This CDR3 is built from 13 residues. CDR1 and CDR2 from the germline V gene are MNHEY and SVGEGT. V lost 3 bases, J lost 2 bases, and 8 bases lay in between.

Here the CDR3 DNA reads TGTGCCAGCAGTGTGAATAGCAATCAGCCCCAGCATTTT. Translation: CASSVNSNQPQHF. The genes are TRBV2 and TRBJ1-5; no reliable D call. Germline CDR1 SNHLY, CDR2 FYNNEI. V was cut by 4 bases and J by 0 bases, with 4 bases left in between. The CDR3 sequence is 13 residues long.

This clonotype was seen a few times. This chain uses TRBV10-2 with TRBJ2-3; D call uncertain. The ends were cut back, 7 bases at V and 1 base at J, with 12 bases in the middle. Germline lookup yields CDR1 WSHSY and CDR2 SAAADI. The CDR3 contains 14 residues. Here the CDR3 reads CASTVGLGTDTQYF. CDR3 DNA: TGCGCCAGCACGGTGGGCTTGGGCACAGATACGCAGTATTTT.

To note about this clonotype: This sequence may be a read error, since a much larger clone differs from it by one base. The chain joins TRBV15 to TRBJ2-7, with 8 bases aligning to TRBD1. This CDR3 spans 13 amino acids. Germline values: CDR1 LNHNV, CDR2 YYDKDF (reference sequence). J lost 4 bases, V lost 7 bases, and 6 bases had no gene match. The CDR3 nucleotides are TGTGCCACCAAGGGACAGGTAGAATACGAGCAGTACTTC. The encoded protein is CATKGQVEYEQYF.

This clonotype is medium-sized within its sample. The chain is built from TRBV6-1 and TRBJ1-3; perhaps TRBD1 as D (6 bases). V was cut by 6 bases and J by 6 bases, with 24 bases left in between. The CDR3 runs to 17 residues. The germline V gene encodes CDR1 MNHNS and CDR2 SASEGT. This CDR3 is CASRLSAVQGIANTIYF. CDR3 sequence (DNA): TGTGCCAGCAGACTCTCCGCGGTACAGGGTATCGCAAACACCATATATTTT.

By sample share, this clonotype is medium-sized. The chain couples TRBV19 to TRBJ1-1; the D gene is possibly TRBD1 (5 bases). Germline-derived CDR1 and CDR2 are LNHDA and SQIVND (reference sequence). The CDR3 totals 14 residues. Trimming took 6 bases from V and 7 from J, leaving 18 bases between them. CDR3 sequence reads: CASRRGTETLEAFF. The CDR3 bases are TGTGCCAGTAGAAGAGGGACGGAAACACTTGAAGCTTTCTTT.

This clonotype was counted between two and nine times. The chain joins TRBV15 to TRBJ2-1; D remains unclear. Germline assignment: CDR1 LNHNV and CDR2 YYDKDF (reference sequence). The germline V and J ends were trimmed by 0 bases and 7 bases, with 16 bases remaining between them. The CDR3 contains 16 residues. CDR3 DNA: TGTGCCACCAGCAGAGATGCGAGCAGGCGGCTAAATGAGCAGTTCTTC. Encoded protein: CATSRDASRRLNEQFF.

This clonotype was seen more than once but under ten times. The rearrangement joins TRBV19 to TRBJ1-1, with D maybe TRBD1 (6 bases). CDR3 length: 15 amino acids. CDR1 and CDR2 (germline): LNHDA, SQIVND (reference sequence). V was pared by 2 bases and J by 5 bases, with 15 bases between. For the CDR3, the DNA is TGTGCCAGTAGTATAAGGACAGCTTTTGGAACTGAAGCTTTCTTT. Protein product: CASSIRTAFGTEAFF.

The V and J genes are TRBV20-1 and TRBJ1-1; a possible D gene is TRBD1 (6 bases). V was clipped by 6 bases and J by 8 bases, with 10 bases between them. The CDR3 totals 10 residues. Germline lookup yields CDR1 DFQATT and CDR2 SNEGSKA (reference sequence). This CDR3 reads CSASDREAFF. In nucleotides, the CDR3 is TGCAGTGCGAGTGACAGGGAAGCTTTCTTT.

V usage is TRBV7-3 and J usage is TRBJ2-1, with 15 bases fitting TRBD2. In germline, CDR1 is SGHTA, CDR2 FQGTGA. The CDR3 extends over 17 amino acids. The junction had 6 bases not matched to a gene; V was cut back by 5 bases and J by 4 bases. The CDR3 is CASSPGTSGGRYNEQFF. As DNA, the CDR3 is TGTGCCAGCAGCCCAGGGACTAGCGGGGGGAGGTACAATGAGCAGTTCTTC.

J is TRBJ1-2 and V is TRBV28; unclear D gene. Germline V gene lookup returns CDR1 MDHEN and CDR2 SYDVKM. The CDR3 spans 12 residues. Trimming left V 2 bases short and J 8 bases short, with 9 bases between. CDR3 amino acids: CASSLGPGGYTF. The CDR3 DNA is TGTGCCAGCAGTTTAGGTCCGGGGGGCTACACCTTC.

The rearrangement uses TRBV2 and TRBJ1-2, with D tentatively TRBD1 (6 bases). V was trimmed by 3 bases and J by 4 bases, leaving 15 bases between them. Germline CDR1 is SNHLY and CDR2 is FYNNEI. The length of the CDR3 is 15 residues. The DNA for the CDR3 is TGTGCCAGCAGTGAGACAGGTCTCCTCCTCTATGGCTACACCTTC. Translated, it gives CASSETGLLLYGYTF.

The chain has TRBV27 and TRBJ2-5; 12 nucleotides align to TRBD2. Trimming removed 5 bases from V and 8 bases from J; junction bases left unmatched: 6. The CDR3 is made up of 14 amino acids. Per the germline V gene, CDR1 is MNHEY and CDR2 is SMNVEV (reference sequence). The CDR3 DNA sequence: TGTGCCAGCAGTCCGCTAGCGGGGGGGCGAACCCAGTACTTC. Protein sequence: CASSPLAGGRTQYF.